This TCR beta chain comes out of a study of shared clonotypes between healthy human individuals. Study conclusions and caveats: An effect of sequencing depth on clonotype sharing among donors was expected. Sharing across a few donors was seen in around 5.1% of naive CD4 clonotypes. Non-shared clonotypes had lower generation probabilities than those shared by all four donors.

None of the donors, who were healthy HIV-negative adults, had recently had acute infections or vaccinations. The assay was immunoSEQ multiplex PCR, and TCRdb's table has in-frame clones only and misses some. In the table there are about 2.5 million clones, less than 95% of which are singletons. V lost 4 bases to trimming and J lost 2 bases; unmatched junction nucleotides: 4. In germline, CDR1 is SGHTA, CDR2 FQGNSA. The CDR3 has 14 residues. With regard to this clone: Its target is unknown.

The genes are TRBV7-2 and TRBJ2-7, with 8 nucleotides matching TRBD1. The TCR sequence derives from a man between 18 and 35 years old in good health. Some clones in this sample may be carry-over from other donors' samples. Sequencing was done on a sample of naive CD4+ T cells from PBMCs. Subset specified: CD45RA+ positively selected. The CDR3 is CASSWRTGTYEQYF. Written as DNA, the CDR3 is TGTGCCAGCAGCTGGAGGACAGGGACCTACGAGCAGTACTTC.